These 2 T cell receptor beta chains were sequenced from one sample in a study of tumor and adjacent non-tumor tissue in lung cancer. A modified ARM-PCR protocol with three rounds of nested PCR amplified TCRbeta. TCRdb called the multiplex PCR reads again in MiXCR, with one record for every CDR3 protein. The sample has tens of thousands of distinct CDR3 sequences; just under 75% are singletons. RNA was extracted from bulk tissue without any cell sorting. The sample taken for sequencing was lung tumor tissue. The receptors were sampled from a middle-aged woman with non-small cell lung cancer.

To note about this clonotype: Since the CDR3 does not end with the conserved phenylalanine or tryptophan, this likely comes from a read error. This chain joins TRBV12-3 or TRBV12-4 and TRBJ2-2, with D hard to call. This CDR3 region has 12 residues. The germline V and J ends were trimmed by 6 bases and 14 bases, with 16 bases remaining between them. CDR3 amino acids: CASSSSTEELFS. CDR3 coding DNA: TGTGCCAGCAGCTCAAGTACCGAGGAACTGTTTTCT.

The chain links TRBV14 to TRBJ1-2; 7 bases match TRBD1. The CDR3 has 14 amino acids. The germline gives CDR1 SGHDN, CDR2 FVKESK. Trimming cost V 4 bases and J 7 bases; bases outside gene matches: 9. CDR3 coding DNA: TGTGCCAGCAGCCGAGATCACAGGGGCTGTGGCTACACCTTC. Translated, it gives CASSRDHRGCGYTF.